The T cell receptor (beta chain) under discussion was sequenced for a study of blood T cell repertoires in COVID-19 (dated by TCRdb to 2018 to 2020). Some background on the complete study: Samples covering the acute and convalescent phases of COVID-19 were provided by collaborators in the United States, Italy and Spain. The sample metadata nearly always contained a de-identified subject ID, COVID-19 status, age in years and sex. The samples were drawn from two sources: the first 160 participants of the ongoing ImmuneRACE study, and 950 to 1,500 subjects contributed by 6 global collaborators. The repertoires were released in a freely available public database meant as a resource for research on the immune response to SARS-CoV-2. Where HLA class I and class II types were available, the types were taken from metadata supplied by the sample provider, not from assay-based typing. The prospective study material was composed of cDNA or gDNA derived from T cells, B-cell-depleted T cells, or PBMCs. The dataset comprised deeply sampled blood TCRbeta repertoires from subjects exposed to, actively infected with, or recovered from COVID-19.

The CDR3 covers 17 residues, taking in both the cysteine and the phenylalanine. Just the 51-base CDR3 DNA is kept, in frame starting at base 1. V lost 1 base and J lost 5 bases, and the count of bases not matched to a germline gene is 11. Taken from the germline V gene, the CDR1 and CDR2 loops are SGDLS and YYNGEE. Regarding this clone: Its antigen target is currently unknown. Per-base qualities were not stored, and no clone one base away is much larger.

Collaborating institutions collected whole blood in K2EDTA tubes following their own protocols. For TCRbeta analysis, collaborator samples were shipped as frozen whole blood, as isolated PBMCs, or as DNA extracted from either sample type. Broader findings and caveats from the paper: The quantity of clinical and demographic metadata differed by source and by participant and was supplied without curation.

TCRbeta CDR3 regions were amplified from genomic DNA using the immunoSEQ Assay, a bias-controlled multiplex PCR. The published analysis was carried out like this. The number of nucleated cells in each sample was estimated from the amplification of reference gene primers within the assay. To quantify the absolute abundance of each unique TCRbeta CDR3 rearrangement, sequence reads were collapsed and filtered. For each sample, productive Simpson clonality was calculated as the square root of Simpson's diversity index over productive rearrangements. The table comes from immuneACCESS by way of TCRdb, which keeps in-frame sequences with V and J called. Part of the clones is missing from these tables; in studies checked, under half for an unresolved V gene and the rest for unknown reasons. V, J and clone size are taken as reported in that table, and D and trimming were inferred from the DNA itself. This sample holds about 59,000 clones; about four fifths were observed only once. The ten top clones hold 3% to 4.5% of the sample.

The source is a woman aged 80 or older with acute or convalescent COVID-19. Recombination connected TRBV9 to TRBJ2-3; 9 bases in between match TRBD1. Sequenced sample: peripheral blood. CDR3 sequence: CASSVSTGGDNRDTQYF. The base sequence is TGTGCCAGCAGCGTAAGTACAGGGGGCGACAACAGAGATACGCAGTATTTT.